This TCR beta chain originates from a study of response to subunit inactivated influenza vaccine. Study-level results: Each seasonal influenza vaccination recruits few new T cells, the authors suggested.

Trimming stripped 0 bases from V and 4 bases from J, with 16 bases between. The CDR3 is 16 residues long. Germline V gene lookup returns CDR1 DFQATT and CDR2 SNEGSKA (reference sequence). This clonotype has at least ten counts. The antigen is not known. TCRdb re-analysed the RT-PCR reads in MiXCR, keeping a single row per CDR3 protein. The data contain about 700,000 distinct CDR3 sequences, less than 15% of them seen just once; the ten biggest clones take up less than 8.5%. The chain combines TRBV20-1 with TRBJ2-1; tentatively, D is TRBD2 (6 bases). The sequence derives from a man aged 45-65 years who received an inactivated influenza vaccine. Sample: PBMCs from blood, taken 14 days before vaccination. In DNA form, the CDR3 reads TGCAGTGCTAGAGATGTTAGGAGGGATCAATACAATGAGCAGTTCTTC. Protein product: CSARDVRRDQYNEQFF.